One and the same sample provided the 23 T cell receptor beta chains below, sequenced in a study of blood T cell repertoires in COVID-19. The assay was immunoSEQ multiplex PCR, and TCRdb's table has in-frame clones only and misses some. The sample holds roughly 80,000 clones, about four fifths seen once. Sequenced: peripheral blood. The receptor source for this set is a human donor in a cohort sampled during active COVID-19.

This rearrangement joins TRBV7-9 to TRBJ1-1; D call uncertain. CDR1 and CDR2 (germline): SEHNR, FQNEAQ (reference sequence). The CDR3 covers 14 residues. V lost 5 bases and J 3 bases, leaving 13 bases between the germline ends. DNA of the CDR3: TGTGCCAGCAGCCCCCCGCCGGGGTACACTGAAGCTTTCTTT. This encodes CASSPPPGYTEAFF.

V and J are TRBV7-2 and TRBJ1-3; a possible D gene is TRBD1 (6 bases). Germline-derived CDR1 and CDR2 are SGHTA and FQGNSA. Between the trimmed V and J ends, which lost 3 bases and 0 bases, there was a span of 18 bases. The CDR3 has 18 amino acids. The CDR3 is CASSLTKGTGYSGNTIYF. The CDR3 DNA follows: TGTGCCAGCAGCTTGACAAAGGGAACAGGGTACTCTGGAAACACCATATATTTT.

DNA of the CDR3: TGTGCCAGCAGTTTTCGGACAGGGAATCAGCCCCAGCATTTT. Translation: CASSFRTGNQPQHF. The rearrangement uses TRBV27 and TRBJ1-5; 8 bases match TRBD1. In germline, CDR1 is MNHEY, CDR2 SMNVEV (reference sequence). The CDR3 is 14 amino acids. V dropped 3 bases and J dropped 4; count of bases not matched to a gene: 2.

The CDR3 here is CASSDRDRPPYEQYF. The DNA of the CDR3 is TGTGCCAGCAGCGACCGGGACAGGCCCCCCTACGAGCAGTACTTC. The chain recombines TRBV7-9 with TRBJ2-7; 8 bases are shared with TRBD1. The CDR3 runs 15 residues. J lost 2 bases, V lost 5 bases, and 8 bases had no gene match. Germline CDR1 reads SEHNR; CDR2 reads FQNEAQ (reference sequence).

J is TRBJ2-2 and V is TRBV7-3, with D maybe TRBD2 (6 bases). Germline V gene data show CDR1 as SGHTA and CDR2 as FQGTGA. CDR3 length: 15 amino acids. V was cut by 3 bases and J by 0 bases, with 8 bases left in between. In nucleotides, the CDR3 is TGTGCCAGCAGCTTCTGGGGGGCGAACACCGGGGAGCTGTTTTTT. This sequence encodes CASSFWGANTGELFF.

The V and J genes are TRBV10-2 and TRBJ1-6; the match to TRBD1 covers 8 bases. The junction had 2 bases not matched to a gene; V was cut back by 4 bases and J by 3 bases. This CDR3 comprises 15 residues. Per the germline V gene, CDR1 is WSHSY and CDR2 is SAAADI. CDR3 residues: CASSVTGGYNSPLHF. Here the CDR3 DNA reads TGCGCCAGCAGTGTTACAGGGGGCTATAATTCACCCCTCCACTTT.

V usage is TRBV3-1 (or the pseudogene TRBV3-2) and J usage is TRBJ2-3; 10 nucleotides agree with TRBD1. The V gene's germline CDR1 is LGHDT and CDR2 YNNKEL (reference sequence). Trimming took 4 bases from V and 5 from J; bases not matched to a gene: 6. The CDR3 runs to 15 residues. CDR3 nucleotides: TGTGCCAGCAGCCTCAGACAGGGGGCAGTAGATACGCAGTATTTT. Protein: CASSLRQGAVDTQYF.

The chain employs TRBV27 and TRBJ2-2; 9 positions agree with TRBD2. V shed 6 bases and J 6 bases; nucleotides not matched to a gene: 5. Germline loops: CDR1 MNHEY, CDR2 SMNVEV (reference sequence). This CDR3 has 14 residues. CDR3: CASSPGTSSGELFF. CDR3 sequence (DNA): TGTGCCAGCAGCCCCGGGACTAGCTCCGGGGAGCTGTTTTTT.

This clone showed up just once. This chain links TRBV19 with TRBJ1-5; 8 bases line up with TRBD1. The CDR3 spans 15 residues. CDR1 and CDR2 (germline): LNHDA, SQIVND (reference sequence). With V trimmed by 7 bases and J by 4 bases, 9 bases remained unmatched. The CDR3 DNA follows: TGTGCCAGTAAGTGGCGCGACAGGGGAAATCAGCCCCAGCATTTT. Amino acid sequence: CASKWRDRGNQPQHF.

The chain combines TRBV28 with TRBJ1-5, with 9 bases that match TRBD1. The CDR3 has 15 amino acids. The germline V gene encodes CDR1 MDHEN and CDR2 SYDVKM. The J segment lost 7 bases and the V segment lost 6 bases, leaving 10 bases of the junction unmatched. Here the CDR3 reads CASRSQGAHGQPQHF. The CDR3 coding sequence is TGTGCCAGCAGGTCACAGGGGGCGCACGGACAGCCCCAGCATTTT. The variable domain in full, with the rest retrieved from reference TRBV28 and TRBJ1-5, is DVKVTQSSRYLVKRTGEKVFLECVQDMDHENMFWYRQDPGLGLRLIYFSYDVKMKEKGDIPEGYSVSREKKERFSLILESASTNQTSMYLCASRSQGAHGQPQHFGDGTRLSIL.

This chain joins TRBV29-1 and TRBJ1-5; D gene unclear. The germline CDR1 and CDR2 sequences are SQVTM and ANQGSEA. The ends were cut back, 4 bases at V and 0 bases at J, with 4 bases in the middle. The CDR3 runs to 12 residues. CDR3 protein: CSVGLSNQPQHF. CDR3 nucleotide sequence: TGCAGCGTTGGGCTTAGCAATCAGCCCCAGCATTTT. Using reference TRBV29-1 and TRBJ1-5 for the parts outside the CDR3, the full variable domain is SAVISQKPSRDICQRGTSLTIQCQVDSQVTMMFWYRQQPGQSLTLIATANQGSEATYESGFVIDKFPISRPNLTFSTLTVSNMSPEDSSIYLCSVGLSNQPQHFGDGTRLSIL.

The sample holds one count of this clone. The CDR3 reads CASSENRGLGTEAFF. The DNA of the CDR3 is TGTGCCAGCAGCGAGAACAGGGGGCTTGGCACTGAAGCTTTCTTT. This chain uses TRBV9 with TRBJ1-1; 9 bases are a match to TRBD1. Trimming took 3 bases from V and 4 from J; bases not matched to a gene: 7. This CDR3 has 15 residues. The V gene's germline CDR1 is SGDLS and CDR2 YYNGEE.

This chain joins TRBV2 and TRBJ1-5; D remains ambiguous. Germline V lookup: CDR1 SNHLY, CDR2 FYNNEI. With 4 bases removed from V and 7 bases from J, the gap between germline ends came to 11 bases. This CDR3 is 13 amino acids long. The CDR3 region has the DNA TGTGCCAGCAGTGCGGGTCGTTCCCAGCCCCAGCATTTT. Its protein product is CASSAGRSQPQHF.

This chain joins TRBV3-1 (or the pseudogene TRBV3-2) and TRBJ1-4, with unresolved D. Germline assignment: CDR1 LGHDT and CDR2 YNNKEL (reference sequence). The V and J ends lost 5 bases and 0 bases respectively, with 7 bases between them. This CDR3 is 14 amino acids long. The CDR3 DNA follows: TGTGCCAGCAGCTTCTTTGCAACTAATGAAAAACTGTTTTTT. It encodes CASSFFATNEKLFF.

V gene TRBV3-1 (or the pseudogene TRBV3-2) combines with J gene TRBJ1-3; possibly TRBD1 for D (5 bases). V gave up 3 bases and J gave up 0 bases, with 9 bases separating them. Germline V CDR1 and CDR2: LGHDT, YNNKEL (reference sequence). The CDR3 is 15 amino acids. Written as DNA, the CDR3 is TGTGCCAGCAGCCAGGACACCACCTCTGGAAACACCATATATTTT. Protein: CASSQDTTSGNTIYF.

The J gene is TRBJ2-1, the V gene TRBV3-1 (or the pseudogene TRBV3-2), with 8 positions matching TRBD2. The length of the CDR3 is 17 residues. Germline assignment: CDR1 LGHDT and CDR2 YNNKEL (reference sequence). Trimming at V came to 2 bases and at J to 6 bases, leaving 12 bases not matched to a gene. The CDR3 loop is CASSQTPSGGRINEQFF. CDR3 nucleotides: TGTGCCAGCAGCCAAACCCCGAGCGGGGGACGTATCAATGAGCAGTTCTTC.

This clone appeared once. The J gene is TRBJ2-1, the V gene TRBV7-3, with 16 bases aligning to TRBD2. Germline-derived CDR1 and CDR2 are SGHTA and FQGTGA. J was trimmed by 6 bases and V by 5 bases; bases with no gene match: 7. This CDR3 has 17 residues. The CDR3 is CASSPPGLAGGPNEQFF. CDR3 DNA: TGTGCCAGCAGCCCACCGGGACTAGCGGGGGGGCCCAATGAGCAGTTCTTC.

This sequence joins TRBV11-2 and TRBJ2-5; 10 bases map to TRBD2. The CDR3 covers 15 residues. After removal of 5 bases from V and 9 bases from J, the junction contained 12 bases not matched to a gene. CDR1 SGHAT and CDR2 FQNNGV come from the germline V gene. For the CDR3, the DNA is TGTGCCAGCAGCGCAACTAGCGGGGCCCTCCAATCCCAGTACTTC. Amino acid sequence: CASSATSGALQSQYF.

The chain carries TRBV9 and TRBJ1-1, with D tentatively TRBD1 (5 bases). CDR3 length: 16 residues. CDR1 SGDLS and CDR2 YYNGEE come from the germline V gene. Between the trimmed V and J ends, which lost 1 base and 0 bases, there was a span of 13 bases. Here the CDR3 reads CASSVYPPGMNTEAFF. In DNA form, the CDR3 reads TGTGCCAGCAGCGTATACCCCCCAGGGATGAACACTGAAGCTTTCTTT.

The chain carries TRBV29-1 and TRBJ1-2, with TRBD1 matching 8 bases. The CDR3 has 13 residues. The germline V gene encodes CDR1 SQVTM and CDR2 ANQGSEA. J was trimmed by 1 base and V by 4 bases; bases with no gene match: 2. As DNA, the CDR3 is TGCAGCGTTGGAACAGGGGGTAACTATGGCTACACCTTC. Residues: CSVGTGGNYGYTF.

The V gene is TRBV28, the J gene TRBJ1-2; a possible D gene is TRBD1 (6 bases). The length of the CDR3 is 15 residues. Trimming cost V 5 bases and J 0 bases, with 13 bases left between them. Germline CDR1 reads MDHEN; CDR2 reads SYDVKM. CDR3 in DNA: TGTGCCAGCAGTCCCGGGACATCAGCTAACTATGGCTACACCTTC. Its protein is CASSPGTSANYGYTF.

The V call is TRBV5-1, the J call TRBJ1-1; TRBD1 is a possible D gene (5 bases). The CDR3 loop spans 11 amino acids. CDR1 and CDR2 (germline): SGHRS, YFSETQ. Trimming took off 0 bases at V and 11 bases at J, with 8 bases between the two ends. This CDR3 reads CASSLEGVAFF. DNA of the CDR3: TGCGCCAGCAGCTTGGAAGGGGTGGCTTTCTTT.

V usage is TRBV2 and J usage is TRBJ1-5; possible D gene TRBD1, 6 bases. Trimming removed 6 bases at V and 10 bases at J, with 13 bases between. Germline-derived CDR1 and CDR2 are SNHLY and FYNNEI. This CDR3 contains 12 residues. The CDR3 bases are TGTGCCAGCAGATCAGACAGGATACCCCAGCATTTT. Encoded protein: CASRSDRIPQHF.